These 23 T cell receptor beta chains were sequenced from one sample in a study of T-cell memory formation after mild COVID-19 (dated by TCRdb to the early 2020s). Libraries were made using 5' RACE. Sequencing relied on an Illumina NovaSeq 6000. Clones were called with MiXCR by TCRdb after fastp trimmed the public reads at Q25, and only in-frame beta chains were retained. Duplicate CDR3 protein sequences are folded into a single record with the most common DNA and genes. This sample gives some 64,000 distinct CDR3 sequences in total; roughly 10% of them show up just once. Together, the top ten hold about 1.1% of the sample. The source material was PBMCs or a T cell subset sorted from them (not recorded which). These receptors were taken from a man younger than 35 who had mild COVID-19 (a few samples of this study predate the infection). The sample titles of this study are shuffled in the database, so cell type and time point are left out; the donor was told from shared clones.

This clonotype appeared a few times. The chain uses TRBV27 and TRBJ2-7, with 10 positions matching TRBD1. Trimming removed 4 bases from V and 2 bases from J; junction bases left unmatched: 5. From germline, CDR1 is MNHEY and CDR2 SMNVEV (reference sequence). The CDR3 spans 15 residues. CDR3 sequence reads: CASSSDGTGAYEQYF. CDR3 DNA sequence: TGTGCCAGCAGTTCCGACGGGACAGGGGCCTACGAGCAGTACTTC.

The V and J genes are TRBV4-1 and TRBJ1-6; 9 bases are a match to TRBD1. The CDR3 loop spans 18 amino acids. V shed 4 bases, J shed 7 bases, and the junction held 14 bases outside the gene matches. The V gene's germline CDR1 is MGHRA and CDR2 YSYEKL. Here the CDR3 reads CASSPINFWTGENSPLHF. Here the CDR3 DNA reads TGCGCCAGCAGCCCTATCAATTTTTGGACAGGGGAGAATTCACCCCTCCACTTT.

This rearrangement joins TRBV28 to TRBJ2-2; the D is unclear. Trimming took off 2 bases at V and 1 base at J, with 8 bases between the two ends. Germline V gene sequence: CDR1 MDHEN, CDR2 SYDVKM. The CDR3 extends over 15 amino acids. The CDR3 region has the DNA TGTGCCAGCAGTTTAATCGACCGGAACACCGGGGAGCTGTTTTTT. Its protein is CASSLIDRNTGELFF.

This clonotype was found many times. CDR3: CASSLHRLAGQDTQYF. DNA for the CDR3: TGTGCCAGCAGCTTGCACCGACTAGCGGGGCAAGATACGCAGTATTTT. V gene TRBV7-2 combines with J gene TRBJ2-3; TRBD2 matches 11 bases. Germline V gives CDR1 SGHTA, CDR2 FQGNSA. The CDR3 is made up of 16 amino acids. The junction had 7 bases not matched to a gene; V was cut back by 3 bases and J by 5 bases.

In this sample, this clonotype turned up many times. The chain couples TRBV12-3 or TRBV12-4 to TRBJ2-3, with TRBD2 matching 11 bases. V was clipped by 4 bases and J by 4 bases; unmatched bases: 4. The CDR3 sequence is 15 residues long. The chain's CDR3 is CASSSSSGGPDTQYF. The CDR3 DNA sequence: TGTGCCAGCAGTTCTTCTAGCGGGGGGCCAGATACGCAGTATTTT.

This clonotype was recorded at least ten times. The chain links TRBV5-1 to TRBJ2-7; D call uncertain. Trimming left V 4 bases short and J 5 bases short, with 10 bases between. Per germline, CDR1 SGHRS and CDR2 YFSETQ. This CDR3 comprises 12 residues. As DNA, the CDR3 is TGCGCCAGCAGCCCCCCGGTGCACGAGCAGTACGTC. Protein: CASSPPVHEQYV.

V gene TRBV11-3 combines with J gene TRBJ1-1; D remains unclear. The length of the CDR3 is 13 residues. Trimming left V 0 bases short and J 5 bases short, with 7 bases between. CDR1 is SGHNT, CDR2 YENEEA, per germline. The CDR3 loop reads CASSLEAGTEAFF. In DNA, the CDR3 is TGTGCCAGCAGCTTAGAGGCGGGGACTGAAGCTTTCTTT.

The chain uses TRBV20-1 and TRBJ2-3; D may be TRBD1 (6 bases). The V gene's germline CDR1 is DFQATT and CDR2 SNEGSKA (reference sequence). The length of the CDR3 is 12 residues. V was trimmed by 6 bases and J by 1 base, leaving 8 bases between them. As DNA, the CDR3 is TGCAGTGCCCGGACAGGCACAGATACGCAGTATTTT. Protein product: CSARTGTDTQYF.

The chain couples TRBV7-2 to TRBJ2-3; no definite D call. Looked up from germline, CDR1 is SGHTA and CDR2 is FQGNSA. The V end was cut by 5 bases, the J end by 8 bases, with 14 bases between. There are 13 residues in the CDR3. The CDR3 nucleotides are TGTGCCAGCAGCCCCATCAGGCCTGGTACGCAGTATTTT. Protein: CASSPIRPGTQYF. The full variable domain, completed using reference TRBV7-2 and TRBJ2-3, is GAGVSQSPSNKVTEKGKDVELRCDPISGHTALYWYRQSLGQGLEFLIYFQGNSAPDKSGLPSDRFSAERTGGSVSTLTIQRTQQEDSAVYLCASSPIRPGTQYFGPGTRLTVL.

The J gene is TRBJ1-2, the V gene TRBV5-1, with D possibly being TRBD1 (6 bases). The ends were cut back, 5 bases at V and 6 bases at J, with 14 bases in the middle. CDR3 length: 13 amino acids. Germline values: CDR1 SGHRS, CDR2 YFSETQ. CDR3 sequence: CASSPHGQHGYTF. CDR3 nucleotide sequence: TGCGCCAGCAGTCCCCACGGACAGCATGGCTACACCTTC.

This clonotype was detected a few times. This rearrangement joins TRBV12-3 or TRBV12-4 to TRBJ2-1; D may be TRBD1 (6 bases). The CDR3 is made up of 13 amino acids. V lost 5 bases and J lost 2, with 7 bases in between. The CDR3 protein is CASSRDTYNEQFF. As DNA, the CDR3 is TGTGCCAGCAGTCGGGACACCTACAATGAGCAGTTCTTC.

Relative to its sample, this clonotype is medium-sized. This rearrangement joins TRBV3-1 to TRBJ2-5; D is unclear. The germline gives CDR1 LGHDT, CDR2 YNNKEL (reference sequence). V was cut by 0 bases and J by 5 bases, with 10 bases left in between. This CDR3 spans 14 amino acids. The DNA of the CDR3 is TGTGCCAGCAGCCAAGATATCATGATCGAGACCCAGTACTTC. Protein product: CASSQDIMIETQYF.

The J gene is TRBJ1-1, the V gene TRBV5-1; D gene uncertain. CDR3 length: 13 amino acids. V was pared by 0 bases and J by 4 bases, with 7 bases between. In germline, CDR1 is SGHRS, CDR2 YFSETQ. Here the CDR3 reads CASSLALSTEAFF. CDR3 DNA sequence: TGCGCCAGCAGCTTGGCCCTAAGCACTGAAGCTTTCTTT.

This clonotype was counted a few times. This chain joins TRBV12-3 or TRBV12-4 and TRBJ2-5, with D possibly TRBD2 on 7 matching bases. This CDR3 contains 15 residues. Between the trimmed V and J ends, which lost 6 bases and 5 bases, there was a span of 19 bases. In DNA, the CDR3 is TGTGCCAGCAGCTCTCCCGGGGAGGGGGGGGAGACCCAGTACTTC. Residues: CASSSPGEGGETQYF.

This clonotype has a single count. The V gene is TRBV3-1, the J gene TRBJ2-1; D could derive from TRBD1 or TRBD2 (5 bases each). The CDR3 length is 15 residues. The V end lost 3 bases, the J end lost 6 bases, and 15 bases lay between the germline ends. Germline values: CDR1 LGHDT, CDR2 YNNKEL (reference sequence). CDR3 residues: CASSQHRDAPNEQFF. In nucleotides, the CDR3 is TGTGCCAGCAGCCAGCATCGGGACGCTCCCAATGAGCAGTTCTTC.

This clonotype has only a few counts. J is TRBJ2-3 and V is TRBV5-1, with 9 nucleotides matching TRBD2. With V trimmed by 0 bases and J by 4 bases, 6 bases remained unmatched. There are 16 residues in the CDR3. The germline gives CDR1 SGHRS, CDR2 YFSETQ. The CDR3 loop is CASSLAGSGGPDTQYF. Written as DNA, the CDR3 is TGCGCCAGCAGCTTGGCGGGGAGCGGGGGGCCAGATACGCAGTATTTT.

This clonotype was detected only a few times. This chain links TRBV20-1 with TRBJ2-1; 14 bases match TRBD2. V shed 5 bases, J shed 0 bases, and the junction held 3 bases outside the gene matches. Looked up from germline, CDR1 is DFQATT and CDR2 is SNEGSKA (reference sequence). The CDR3 extends over 16 amino acids. The CDR3 coding sequence is TGCAGTGCTGGACTAGCGGGGGGACGCTCCTACAATGAGCAGTTCTTC. It yields the protein CSAGLAGGRSYNEQFF.

The rearrangement links TRBV4-3 to TRBJ2-7; D possibly corresponds to TRBD2 (6 bases). This CDR3 spans 14 amino acids. V was trimmed by 0 bases and J by 4 bases, leaving 10 bases between them. Germline V CDR1 and CDR2: LGHNA, YSLEER. The CDR3 loop is CASSQDVGGYEQYF. CDR3 nucleotide sequence: TGCGCCAGCAGCCAAGATGTGGGGGGATACGAGCAGTACTTC.

V usage is TRBV7-2 and J usage is TRBJ2-5; D may match TRBD1 or TRBD2 (6 bases each). The V end lost 8 bases, the J end lost 5 bases, and 21 bases lay between the germline ends. The CDR3 extends over 15 amino acids. Germline loops: CDR1 SGHTA, CDR2 FQGNSA. Here the CDR3 reads CASRPPGAQGETQYF. Here the CDR3 DNA reads TGTGCCAGCCGACCCCCGGGGGCCCAGGGGGAGACCCAGTACTTC.

This clonotype has ten or more counts. This chain connects TRBV5-1 to TRBJ1-4; D remains ambiguous. The CDR3 runs to 15 residues. Deletions cut 3 bases from V and 1 base from J, with 10 bases between. CDR1 SGHRS and CDR2 YFSETQ come from the germline V gene. The CDR3 DNA reads TGCGCCAGCAGCTCCACTAGCGGAACTAATGAAAAACTGTTTTTT. Translation: CASSSTSGTNEKLFF.

This rearrangement joins TRBV27 to TRBJ2-1; 9 bases agree with TRBD1. Looked up from germline, CDR1 is MNHEY and CDR2 is SMNVEV (reference sequence). V shed 6 bases, J shed 8 bases, and the junction held 5 bases outside the gene matches. This CDR3 has 13 amino acids. The CDR3 loop is CASRSQGADEQFF. CDR3 sequence (DNA): TGTGCCAGCAGGTCACAGGGGGCCGATGAGCAGTTCTTC.

The CDR3 DNA reads TGCAGTGCTAGTGGGGGGGTTCATGAAAAACTGTTTTTT. This sequence encodes CSASGGVHEKLFF. The rearrangement joins TRBV20-1 to TRBJ1-4, with TRBD1 as a possible D gene (5 bases). The CDR3 runs to 13 residues. Germline CDR1 and CDR2: DFQATT and SNEGSKA (reference sequence). Between the trimmed V and J ends, which lost 3 bases and 6 bases, there was a span of 11 bases.

The chain employs TRBV2 and TRBJ2-1; the D call may be TRBD1 or TRBD2 (6 bases each). Trimming took off 3 bases at V and 4 bases at J, with 10 bases between the two ends. This CDR3 is 14 amino acids long. The V gene's germline CDR1 is SNHLY and CDR2 FYNNEI. The DNA for the CDR3 is TGTGCCAGCAGTGAGGGGGGCCTATACAATGAGCAGTTCTTC. It specifies CASSEGGLYNEQFF.